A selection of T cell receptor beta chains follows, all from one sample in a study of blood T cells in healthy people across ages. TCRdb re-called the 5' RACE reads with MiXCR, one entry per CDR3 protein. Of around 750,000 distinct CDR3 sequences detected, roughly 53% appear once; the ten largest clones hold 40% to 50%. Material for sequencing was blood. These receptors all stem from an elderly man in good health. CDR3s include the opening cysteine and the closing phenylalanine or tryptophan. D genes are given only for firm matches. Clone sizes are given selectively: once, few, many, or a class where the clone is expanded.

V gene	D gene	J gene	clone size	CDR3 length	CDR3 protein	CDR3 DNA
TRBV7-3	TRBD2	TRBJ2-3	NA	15	CASSSGTSGRNTQYF	TGTGCCAGCAGCTCGGGGACTAGCGGGAGGAATACGCAGTATTTT
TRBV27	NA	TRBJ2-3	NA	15	CASSLGPGQHRYAYF	TGTGCCAGCAGTTTGGGACCCGGACAGCACAGATACGCGTATTTT
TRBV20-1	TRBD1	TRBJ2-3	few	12	CSALQGTDTQYF	TGCAGTGCTCTACAGGGGACAGATACGCAGTATTTT
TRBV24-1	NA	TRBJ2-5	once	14	CATSDGRIRETQYF	TGTGCCACCAGTGATGGTCGGATCCGGGAGACCCAGTACTTC
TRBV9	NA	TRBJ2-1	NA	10	CASSRREQFF	TGTGCCAGCAGCCGCAGAGAGCAGTTCTTC
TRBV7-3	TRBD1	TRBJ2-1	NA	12	CASGTGANEQFF	TGTGCCAGTGGGACAGGGGCCAATGAGCAGTTCTTC
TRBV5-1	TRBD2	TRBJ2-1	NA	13	CASSSGTGEGQFF	TGCGCCAGCAGCTCCGGGACGGGGGAGGGGCAGTTCTTC
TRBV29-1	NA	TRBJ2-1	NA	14	CSARGTSDANEQFF	TGCAGCGCCCGCGGGACATCGGATGCCAATGAGCAGTTCTTC
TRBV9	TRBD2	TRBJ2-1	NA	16	CASSPPAGRASNEQFF	TGTGCCAGCAGCCCTCCTGCGGGGAGGGCCTCCAATGAGCAGTTCTTC
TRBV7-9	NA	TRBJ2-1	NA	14	CASSSNLGGYEQFF	TGTGCCAGCAGCTCCAACTTAGGGGGGTATGAGCAGTTCTTC
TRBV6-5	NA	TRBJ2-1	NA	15	CASSRLRGAYNEQFF	TGTGCCAGCAGTCGCCTAAGGGGCGCCTACAATGAGCAGTTCTTC
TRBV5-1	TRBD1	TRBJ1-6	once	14	CASSLTGDNSPLHF	TGCGCCAGCAGTCTGACAGGGGATAATTCACCCCTCCACTTT
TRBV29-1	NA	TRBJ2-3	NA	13	CSVWDTSTDTQYF	TGCAGCGTCTGGGACACTAGCACAGATACGCAGTATTTT
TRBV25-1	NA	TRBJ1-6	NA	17	CASSEFSGQTYNSPLHF	TGTGCCAGCAGTGAATTTAGTGGACAGACTTATAATTCACCCCTCCACTTT
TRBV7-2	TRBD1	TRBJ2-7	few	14	CASSRRQGPYEQYF	TGTGCCAGCAGCCGTCGACAGGGGCCCTACGAGCAGTACTTC
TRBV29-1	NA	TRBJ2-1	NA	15	CSVEGGWDFYNEQFF	TGCAGCGTTGAAGGGGGGTGGGACTTCTACAATGAGCAGTTCTTC
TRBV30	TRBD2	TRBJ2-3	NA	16	CAYLTSGRAAHRYAYF	TGTGCCTACTTGACTAGCGGGAGGGCCGCGCACAGATACGCGTATTTT
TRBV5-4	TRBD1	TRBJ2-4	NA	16	CASSSEGARAKNIQYF	TGTGCCAGCAGTTCCGAGGGGGCGCGAGCCAAAAACATTCAGTACTTC
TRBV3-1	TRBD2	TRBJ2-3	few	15	CASSQGREGTDTQYF	TGTGCCAGCAGCCAGGGGCGGGAGGGCACAGATACGCAGTATTTT
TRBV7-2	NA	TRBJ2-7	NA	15	CASSTTVHPSYEQYF	TGTGCCAGCAGCACTACCGTACACCCCTCCTACGAGCAGTACTTC
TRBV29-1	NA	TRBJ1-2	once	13	CSVENRSNYGYTF	TGCAGCGTTGAAAACAGATCTAACTATGGCTACACCTTC
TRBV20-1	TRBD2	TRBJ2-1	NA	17	CSARIGSGSTTYNEQFF	TGCAGTGCCCGGATCGGGAGCGGGAGTACGACCTACAATGAGCAGTTCTTC
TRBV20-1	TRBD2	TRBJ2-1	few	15	CSARVRGLANNEQFF	TGCAGTGCTCGTGTTAGGGGACTAGCTAATAATGAGCAGTTCTTC
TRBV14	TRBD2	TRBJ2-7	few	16	CASSRGLAGGSYEQYF	TGTGCCAGCAGCCGCGGACTAGCGGGAGGTTCGTACGAGCAGTACTTC
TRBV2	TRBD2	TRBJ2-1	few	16	CASSGLAGGGYNEQFF	TGTGCCAGCAGTGGGCTAGCGGGAGGTGGTTACAATGAGCAGTTCTTC
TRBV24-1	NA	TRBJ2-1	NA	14	CATSPGLPTHEQFF	TGTGCCACCAGCCCGGGACTCCCGACGCATGAGCAGTTCTTC
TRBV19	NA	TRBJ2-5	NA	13	CASSRQDQETQYF	TGTGCCAGTAGCAGACAGGACCAAGAGACCCAGTACTTC